These 26 T cell receptor beta chains were sequenced from one sample in a study of control samples from healthy donors and cancer patients. Profiling relied on immunoSEQ multiplex PCR, and the TCRdb table lists in-frame clones only, not all of them. The sample shows 120,000 or so clones, about 95% of them seen only once. Material: blood. Receptors originate from a man aged 30 to 45 in good health.

This CDR3 reads CASSQPGMNTEAFF. The CDR3 DNA is TGCGCCAGCAGCCAACCAGGTATGAACACTGAAGCTTTCTTT. J is TRBJ1-1 and V is TRBV4-3; no firm D call. Trimming stripped 2 bases from V and 0 bases from J, with 7 bases between. The CDR3 extends over 14 amino acids. CDR1 is LGHNA, CDR2 YSLEER, per germline.

The V call is TRBV9, the J call TRBJ2-2; D ambiguous. The CDR3 consists of 16 residues. Per the germline V gene, CDR1 is SGDLS and CDR2 is YYNGEE. Trimming removed 0 bases from V and 4 bases from J, with 13 bases in between. The CDR3 DNA sequence: TGTGCCAGCAGCGTAGTCCCCTTTTCGACCACCGGGGAGCTGTTTTTT. This sequence encodes CASSVVPFSTTGELFF.

The J gene is TRBJ2-1, the V gene TRBV4-3, with 12 bases identical to TRBD2. The V gene end was trimmed by 5 bases and the J gene end by 3 bases; junction bases not matched to a gene: 5. The germline V gene encodes CDR1 LGHNA and CDR2 YSLEER. The CDR3 runs 16 residues. For the CDR3, the DNA is TGCGCCAGCAGCAAGCCGGGACTAGCGGGCTACAATGAGCAGTTCTTC. Protein product: CASSKPGLAGYNEQFF.

CDR3 sequence: CASSPRSGQGPNEKLFF. The CDR3 DNA reads TGTGCCAGCAGCCCCCGCTCCGGACAGGGCCCAAATGAAAAACTGTTTTTT. V and J are TRBV9 and TRBJ1-4; 8 bases align to TRBD1. CDR3 size: 17 residues. The ends lost 4 bases at V and 5 bases at J; junction bases unmatched: 13. The germline gives CDR1 SGDLS, CDR2 YYNGEE.

This chain uses TRBV7-9 with TRBJ2-3; tentatively, D is TRBD2 (5 bases). V shed 11 bases and J shed 2 bases, with 14 bases lying between them. The CDR3 extends over 13 amino acids. Germline CDR1 is SEHNR and CDR2 is FQNEAQ (reference sequence). The CDR3 reads CALGEGSTDTQYF. In nucleotides, the CDR3 is TGTGCCCTGGGCGAGGGTTCCACAGATACGCAGTATTTT.

This chain links TRBV5-1 with TRBJ1-4; no definite D call. V lost 4 bases to trimming and J lost 8 bases, with 15 bases between them. Germline V gene lookup returns CDR1 SGHRS and CDR2 YFSETQ. This CDR3 has 14 amino acids. The CDR3 sequence is CASSQRSTGEKLFF. DNA of the CDR3: TGCGCCAGCAGCCAGCGCAGCACCGGGGAAAAACTGTTTTTT. Full variable domain (rest looked up from reference TRBV5-1 and TRBJ1-4): KAGVTQTPRYLIKTRGQQVTLSCSPISGHRSVSWYQQTPGQGLQFLFEYFSETQRNKGNFPGRFSGRQFSNSRSEMNVSTLELGDSALYLCASSQRSTGEKLFFGSGTQLSVL.

The table lists this clone with a few counts. The chain has TRBV2 and TRBJ2-2; D ambiguous. CDR1 and CDR2 from the germline V gene are SNHLY and FYNNEI. The CDR3 sequence is 16 residues long. Deletions cut 3 bases from V and 0 bases from J, with 11 bases between. The DNA for the CDR3 is TGTGCCAGCAGTGAGCAGATGATGGCGAACACCGGGGAGCTGTTTTTT. Its translation is CASSEQMMANTGELFF.

This clone is a singleton in its sample. CDR3 residues: CASSIYPRTSIRNEQFF. The DNA of the CDR3 is TGTGCCAGTAGTATTTACCCTCGGACTAGTATACGCAATGAGCAGTTCTTC. V and J are TRBV19 and TRBJ2-1; TRBD2 aligns across 7 bases. Germline CDR1 LNHDA, CDR2 SQIVND (reference sequence). The CDR3 extends over 17 amino acids. Trimming removed 3 bases from V and 6 bases from J; junction bases left unmatched: 14.

The gene calls are TRBV6-5 and TRBJ1-4, with 8 bases lining up with TRBD1. Germline V CDR1 and CDR2: MNHEY, SVGAGI. Germline trimming cut 5 bases from V and 5 bases from J; bases unmatched to any gene: 1. This CDR3 is 13 amino acids long. Here the CDR3 reads CASSRQGNEKLFF. The CDR3 bases are TGTGCCAGCAGTCGACAGGGGAATGAAAAACTGTTTTTT.

The gene calls are TRBV28 and TRBJ1-5, with 8 bases matching TRBD1. The CDR3 consists of 15 residues. Germline lookup yields CDR1 MDHEN and CDR2 SYDVKM. Trimming removed 3 bases from V and 2 bases from J; junction bases left unmatched: 3. DNA of the CDR3: TGTGCCAGCAGTTTGACAGGGGCCCGCAATCAGCCCCAGCATTTT. Its translation: CASSLTGARNQPQHF.

The chain combines TRBV6-5 with TRBJ2-3, with D possibly being TRBD1 (5 bases). Trimming pared 5 bases from V and 0 bases from J, leaving 12 bases between. There are 15 residues in the CDR3. The germline V gene has CDR1 MNHEY and CDR2 SVGAGI. CDR3 DNA: TGTGCCAGCAGTAACAGGCGGTTAAGCACAGATACGCAGTATTTT. Amino acid sequence: CASSNRRLSTDTQYF.

The rearrangement uses TRBV7-2 and TRBJ2-7; the match to TRBD1 covers 7 bases. This CDR3 region has 13 residues. The V gene's germline CDR1 is SGHTA and CDR2 FQGNSA. V was clipped by 3 bases and J by 2 bases; unmatched bases: 1. The CDR3 loop is CASSFDRAYEQYF. CDR3 in DNA: TGTGCCAGCAGCTTTGACAGGGCCTACGAGCAGTACTTC. Variable domain in full (rest from reference TRBV7-2 and TRBJ2-7): GAGVSQSPSNKVTEKGKDVELRCDPISGHTALYWYRQSLGQGLEFLIYFQGNSAPDKSGLPSDRFSAERTGGSVSTLTIQRTQQEDSAVYLCASSFDRAYEQYFGPGTRLTVT.

V is TRBV6-2 or TRBV6-3 and J is TRBJ2-1; D uncertain. V lost 6 bases and J lost 9, with 9 bases in between. This CDR3 contains 11 residues. From germline, CDR1 is MNHEY and CDR2 SVGEGT. CDR3 loop: CASSRFPEQFF. The CDR3 nucleotides read TGTGCCAGCAGCCGTTTCCCTGAGCAGTTCTTC.

The chain is built from TRBV5-8 and TRBJ1-4, with a weak D call TRBD1 (5 bases). Germline V gene lookup returns CDR1 SGHTS and CDR2 YDEGEE. V shed 4 bases and J shed 6 bases, with 10 bases lying between them. The CDR3 has 13 amino acids. CDR3 in amino acids: CASSPIQDEKLFF. The CDR3 DNA reads TGTGCCAGCAGCCCTATACAGGATGAAAAACTGTTTTTT.

V usage is TRBV27 and J usage is TRBJ1-1; 9 positions agree with TRBD1. The junction had 11 bases not matched to a gene; V was cut back by 8 bases and J by 4 bases. CDR3 length: 15 residues. CDR1 is MNHEY and CDR2 is SMNVEV in the germline V gene (reference sequence). CDR3 bases: TGTGCCAGCTATCGGGACAGGGTTACCGGCACTGAAGCTTTCTTT. Its protein product is CASYRDRVTGTEAFF.

The V gene is TRBV19, the J gene TRBJ2-2; 11 positions agree with TRBD1. Germline V gene sequence: CDR1 LNHDA, CDR2 SQIVND (reference sequence). The ends lost 3 bases at V and 2 bases at J; junction bases unmatched: 2. The length of the CDR3 is 16 residues. The chain's CDR3 is CASSMGQGVNTGELFF. In nucleotides, the CDR3 is TGTGCCAGTAGTATGGGACAGGGGGTTAACACCGGGGAGCTGTTTTTT.

CDR3 sequence reads: CASSPQGFYTEAFF. In nucleotides, the CDR3 is TGCGCCAGCAGCCCACAGGGGTTCTACACTGAAGCTTTCTTT. The chain is built from TRBV5-1 and TRBJ1-1, with 7 positions matching TRBD1. Germline V gene sequence: CDR1 SGHRS, CDR2 YFSETQ. V dropped 4 bases and J dropped 3; count of bases not matched to a gene: 6. This CDR3 spans 14 amino acids.

The CDR3: CASSFMMTGYRNTIYF. CDR3 nucleotides: TGTGCCAGCAGCTTTATGATGACAGGTTATAGAAACACCATATATTTT. The genes are TRBV11-2 and TRBJ1-3; D is possibly TRBD1 (6 bases). The CDR3 length is 16 residues. Per germline, CDR1 SGHAT and CDR2 FQNNGV. V gave up 3 bases and J gave up 5 bases, with 17 bases separating them.

The rearrangement uses TRBV6-5 and TRBJ1-1; TRBD1 is a possible D gene (5 bases). Trimming took off 0 bases at V and 1 base at J, with 12 bases between the two ends. CDR1 and CDR2 (germline): MNHEY, SVGAGI. The CDR3 consists of 16 residues. The chain's CDR3 is CASSYSTVPRNTEAFF. As DNA, the CDR3 is TGTGCCAGCAGTTACTCGACAGTCCCCAGGAACACTGAAGCTTTCTTT.

V is TRBV27 and J is TRBJ2-2; TRBD1 might be the D (5 bases). V was pared by 6 bases and J by 7 bases, with 9 bases between. The CDR3 spans 12 residues. Germline assignment: CDR1 MNHEY and CDR2 SMNVEV (reference sequence). The CDR3, as DNA: TGTGCCAGCAGAAAGGGGTACGGGGAGCTGTTTTTT. Amino acid sequence: CASRKGYGELFF.

This clone has just one count. The chain links TRBV29-1 to TRBJ1-1; TRBD1 is a possible D gene (5 bases). V was clipped by 3 bases and J by 3 bases, with 8 bases between them. In germline, CDR1 is SQVTM, CDR2 ANQGSEA. The CDR3 has 12 residues. CDR3 coding DNA: TGCAGCGTTGAGGAGGGGTACACTGAAGCTTTCTTT. It is translated as CSVEEGYTEAFF.

The chain joins TRBV18 to TRBJ1-1, with 9 positions matching TRBD1. Per germline, CDR1 KGHSH and CDR2 LQKENI. Losses at the gene ends were 2 bases for V and 1 base for J; bases not matched to a gene: 14. This CDR3 has 19 amino acids. DNA for the CDR3: TGTGCCAGCTCACCAATTAGTCCCGGGACAGGGATCGAGAACACTGAAGCTTTCTTT. It yields the protein CASSPISPGTGIENTEAFF.

The chain recombines TRBV5-1 with TRBJ2-4; D may be TRBD1 (5 bases). The germline V and J ends were trimmed by 4 bases and 8 bases, with 10 bases remaining between them. CDR1 is SGHRS, CDR2 YFSETQ, per germline. The CDR3 runs 12 residues. The CDR3 region has the DNA TGCGCCAGCAGCCCGGACACGTACATTCAGTACTTC. This sequence encodes CASSPDTYIQYF.

The chain carries TRBV7-2 and TRBJ1-1, with 7 bases identical to TRBD1. Germline V CDR1 and CDR2: SGHTA, FQGNSA. Germline trimming cut 5 bases from V and 5 bases from J; bases unmatched to any gene: 11. The CDR3 is 15 residues long. This CDR3 is CASSPQRQGNTEAFF. In DNA, the CDR3 is TGTGCCAGCAGCCCCCAAAGACAGGGTAATACTGAAGCTTTCTTT.

The rearrangement joins TRBV21-1 to TRBJ1-4; the D call of TRBD1 is as the table states it, not checked on the DNA. TRBV21-1 is marked as a pseudogene. This CDR3 has 16 residues. CDR3: CASSSPRDRRNEKLFF. The CDR3 DNA is TGTGCCAGCAGCTCCCCCCGGGACAGGCGGAATGAAAAACTGTTTTTT.

This chain joins TRBV6-2 or TRBV6-3 and TRBJ2-7; D is ambiguous. In germline, CDR1 is MNHEY, CDR2 SVGEGT. The ends were cut back, 2 bases at V and 4 bases at J, with 12 bases in the middle. The CDR3 has 14 residues. The CDR3 is CASSYVRVLYEQYF. The CDR3 nucleotides are TGTGCCAGCAGTTACGTCCGGGTTCTATACGAGCAGTACTTC.